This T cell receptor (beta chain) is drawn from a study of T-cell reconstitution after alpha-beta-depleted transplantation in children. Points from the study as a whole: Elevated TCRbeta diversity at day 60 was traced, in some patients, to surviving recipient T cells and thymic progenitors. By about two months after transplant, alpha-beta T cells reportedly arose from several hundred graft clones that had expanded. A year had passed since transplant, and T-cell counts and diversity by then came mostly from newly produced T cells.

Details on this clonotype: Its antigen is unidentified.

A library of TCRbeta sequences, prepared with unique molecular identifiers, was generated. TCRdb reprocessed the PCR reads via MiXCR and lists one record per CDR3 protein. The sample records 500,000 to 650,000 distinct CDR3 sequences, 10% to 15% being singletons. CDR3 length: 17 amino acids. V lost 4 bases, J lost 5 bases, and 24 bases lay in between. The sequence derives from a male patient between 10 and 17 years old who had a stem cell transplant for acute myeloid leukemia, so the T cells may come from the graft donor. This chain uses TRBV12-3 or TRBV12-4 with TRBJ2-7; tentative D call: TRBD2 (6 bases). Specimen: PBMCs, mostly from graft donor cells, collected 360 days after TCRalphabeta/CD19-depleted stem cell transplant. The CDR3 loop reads CASSWDSSNRWYDEQYF. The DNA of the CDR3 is TGTGCCAGCAGTTGGGACTCGTCAAACAGGTGGTACGACGAGCAGTACTTC.